Following are 12 T cell receptor beta chains from one sample sequenced in a study of regulatory T cells in long-lasting Graves disease. Library construction for TCR beta used iRepertoire HTBI primers and Arm-PCR of CDR3 regions. TCRdb re-called the multiplex PCR reads with MiXCR, one entry per CDR3 protein. The table shows approximately 350,000 distinct CDR3 sequences, with around 15% occurring only once. The sample's time point: newly diagnosed GD, antithyroid drugs for less than 3 months. Scientists built the TCR library using RNA that was extracted from PBMCs. The sample also formed part of further work on T cells in Graves' hyperthyroidism and ophthalmopathy.

The sequenced sample was peripheral blood mononuclear cells (PBMCs), obtained at new diagnosis, from a patient treated with antithyroid drugs. Source of these receptors: a man aged 40-49 years with Graves disease.

This clonotype was recorded at least ten times. This rearrangement joins TRBV6-2 or TRBV6-3 to TRBJ2-7; D is perhaps TRBD2 (7 bases). With 6 bases removed from V and 3 bases from J, the gap between germline ends came to 9 bases. The germline gives CDR1 MNHEY, CDR2 SVGEGT. This CDR3 spans 12 amino acids. The chain's CDR3 is CASSGGHYEQYF. CDR3 DNA sequence: TGTGCCAGCAGCGGGGGGCACTACGAGCAGTACTTC.

In its sample, this clonotype was seen a few times. The CDR3 region has the DNA TGTGCCAGCAGGAGAGACACTAACTATGGCTACACCTTC. Encoded protein: CASRRDTNYGYTF. The V call is TRBV27, the J call TRBJ1-2; D is undetermined. The germline V gene encodes CDR1 MNHEY and CDR2 SMNVEV (reference sequence). Deletions cut 6 bases from V and 0 bases from J, with 8 bases between. This CDR3 is built from 13 residues.

V usage is TRBV9 and J usage is TRBJ2-3; no reliable D call. Germline V gives CDR1 SGDLS, CDR2 YYNGEE. The V and J ends lost 0 bases and 0 bases respectively, with 11 bases between them. CDR3 length equals 16 residues. CDR3 in amino acids: CASSVDRMGSTDTQYF. The CDR3 DNA follows: TGTGCCAGCAGCGTAGATCGTATGGGGAGCACAGATACGCAGTATTTT. The full variable domain, its missing parts supplied by reference TRBV9 and TRBJ2-3, is DSGVTQTPKHLITATGQRVTLRCSPRSGDLSVYWYQQSLDQGLQFLIQYYNGEERAKGNILERFSAQQFPDLHSELNLSSLELGDSALYFCASSVDRMGSTDTQYFGPGTRLTVL.

Many counts were recorded for this clonotype. The chain is built from TRBV7-3 and TRBJ2-1, with D possibly being TRBD1 or TRBD2 (7 bases each). From germline, CDR1 is SGHTA and CDR2 FQGTGA. The CDR3 length is 14 residues. Trimming took off 5 bases at V and 9 bases at J, with 17 bases between the two ends. CDR3 in amino acids: CASSPGRGGGEQFF. CDR3 DNA sequence: TGTGCCAGCAGCCCCGGCAGGGGGGGGGGTGAGCAGTTCTTC.

The CDR3 region has the DNA TGTGCCAGCAGTGTATCCGGGAGCACCTATAATTCACCCCTCCACTTT. It codes for CASSVSGSTYNSPLHF. This chain uses TRBV7-3 with TRBJ1-6, with D unclear. V was trimmed by 6 bases and J by 2 bases, leaving 14 bases between them. The germline V gene encodes CDR1 SGHTA and CDR2 FQGTGA. The CDR3 contains 16 residues.

As to this clonotype: This may be a read error: a much more frequent sequence differs by one nucleotide. V is TRBV7-8 and J is TRBJ1-6; D uncertain. Germline CDR1 is SGHVS and CDR2 is FQNEAQ. This CDR3 is 14 amino acids long. Between the trimmed V and J ends, which lost 5 bases and 5 bases, there was a span of 10 bases. The CDR3 sequence: CASSIQNHNSPLHF. CDR3 bases: TGTGCCAGCAGCATACAGAACCATAATTCACCCCTCCACTTT.

This clonotype was found many times. V is TRBV9 and J is TRBJ2-1; D call uncertain. CDR3 size: 12 residues. The germline V gene encodes CDR1 SGDLS and CDR2 YYNGEE. V lost 4 bases to trimming and J lost 7 bases, with 9 bases between them. CDR3 loop: CASSSSWNEQFF. DNA for the CDR3: TGTGCCAGCAGCAGTAGTTGGAATGAGCAGTTCTTC.

This clonotype was seen many times. This rearrangement joins TRBV6-2 or TRBV6-3 to TRBJ1-5, with 7 positions matching TRBD1. The CDR3 is 13 amino acids. The trim removed 7 bases at V and 5 bases at J, leaving 5 bases unmatched. Germline V lookup: CDR1 MNHEY, CDR2 SVGEGT. CDR3 DNA: TGTGCCAGCAACTTTGACAGGGATCAGCCCCAGCATTTT. It yields the protein CASNFDRDQPQHF.

This clonotype was seen many times. V usage is TRBV12-3 or TRBV12-4 and J usage is TRBJ1-6; weak D call: TRBD1 (5 bases). Trimming shortened V by 3 bases and J by 3 bases, and 6 bases separated the two germline ends. This CDR3 has 14 amino acids. CDR3 loop: CASSLDNYNSPLHF. In DNA, the CDR3 is TGTGCCAGCAGTTTGGACAACTATAATTCACCCCTCCACTTT.

The chain is built from TRBV29-1 and TRBJ1-2; D gene uncertain. CDR3 length: 13 residues. V was trimmed by 2 bases and J by 3 bases, leaving 10 bases between them. The germline CDR1 and CDR2 sequences are SQVTM and ANQGSEA. The CDR3 loop is CSVELHGYYGYTF. The DNA of the CDR3 is TGCAGCGTTGAATTACACGGCTACTATGGCTACACCTTC.

The sample holds many counts of this clonotype. J is TRBJ2-7 and V is TRBV20-1; TRBD2 might be the D (6 bases). The V end was cut by 6 bases, the J end by 6 bases, with 24 bases between. The germline V gene encodes CDR1 DFQATT and CDR2 SNEGSKA (reference sequence). The CDR3 is made up of 15 amino acids. Here the CDR3 DNA reads TGCAGTGCCAGGCCCCCGGTGACTAGAATCCGCGAGCAGTACTTC. Translation: CSARPPVTRIREQYF.

Of note for this clonotype: Only one base separates this from a far larger clonotype, so it likely reflects a read error. The chain recombines TRBV7-2 with TRBJ2-3, with D unresolved. V dropped 6 bases and J dropped 3 bases, with 10 bases sitting between them. Germline CDR1 is SGHTA and CDR2 is FQGNSA. This CDR3 has 13 residues. The DNA for the CDR3 is TGTGCCAGCAGTTCACCCCCAACAGATACGCAGTATTTT. As protein: CASSSPPTDTQYF.